This T cell receptor beta chain was profiled in a study of T cell responses to AZD1222 COVID-19 vaccine. Sequencing was performed with immunoSEQ multiplex PCR; in TCRdb, only in-frame clones are kept and a portion is missing. The repertoire holds about 120,000 clones, with 80% to 90% as singletons. This specimen consisted of peripheral blood, obtained on day 0 of AZD1222 vaccination. This receptor was obtained from an adult in good health.

The CDR3 is CASSFWGQGARGEQFF. CDR3 nucleotide sequence: TGTGCCAGCAGCTTCTGGGGACAGGGGGCAAGGGGTGAGCAGTTCTTC. The chain couples TRBV11-2 to TRBJ2-1; 12 nucleotides match TRBD1. The CDR3 totals 16 residues. Germline lookup yields CDR1 SGHAT and CDR2 FQNNGV. Germline trimming cut 3 bases from V and 9 bases from J; bases unmatched to any gene: 9.